The entry that follows covers one T cell receptor (beta chain) sequence. These data belong to a study of cytomegalovirus exposure and HLA in healthy donors. Sequencing used immunoSEQ multiplex PCR; TCRdb keeps in-frame clones, though not all of them. The repertoire includes around 150,000 clones, roughly 89% of them detected once, and over 2.5% sits in the top ten. The V gene end was trimmed by 5 bases and the J gene end by 7 bases; junction bases not matched to a gene: 12. CDR3 length: 16 residues. CDR1 is SEHNR and CDR2 is FQNEAQ in the germline V gene (reference sequence). The sequenced sample was PBMCs. The clonotype comes from a woman under 30 in good health and CMV-seropositive. The chain links TRBV7-9 to TRBJ2-1; 9 bases match TRBD1. CDR3 protein: CASSPDRGSRGNEQFF. CDR3 coding DNA: TGTGCCAGCAGCCCAGACAGGGGGTCAAGAGGGAATGAGCAGTTCTTC.